These 20 T cell receptor beta chains were all obtained from the same sample, sequenced in a study of T cells in Graves' hyperthyroidism and ophthalmopathy. The source material, RNA transcripts, was used to amplify TCR beta CDR3 regions. HTBI primers were the set used in a first-round RT-PCR of the TCR CDR3. TCRdb reanalysed the multiplex PCR reads using MiXCR and keeps one entry per CDR3 protein. The sample consists of about 420,000 distinct CDR3 sequences, roughly 13% of them appearing once. The sample comprised blood. These TCRs come from a young woman with Graves' hyperthyroidism.

This chain connects TRBV10-3 to TRBJ1-1; D uncertain. The CDR3 consists of 13 residues. V was cut by 0 bases and J by 1 base, with 3 bases left in between. Germline values: CDR1 ENHRY, CDR2 SYGVKD. CDR3 coding DNA: TGTGCCATCAGTGAGTCTCGGAACACTGAAGCTTTCTTT. It encodes CAISESRNTEAFF.

This clonotype was detected many times. This CDR3 is CASSLDVRVNEQFF. The CDR3 DNA sequence: TGTGCCAGCAGCTTAGATGTCAGGGTCAATGAGCAGTTCTTC. The chain couples TRBV11-2 to TRBJ2-1; maybe TRBD1 (5 bases). CDR3 length: 14 residues. Trimming stripped 0 bases from V and 6 bases from J, with 9 bases between. The germline V gene has CDR1 SGHAT and CDR2 FQNNGV.

The genes are TRBV6-4 and TRBJ2-1; no clear D. The CDR3 runs 13 residues. CDR1 is MRHNA and CDR2 is SNTAGT in the germline V gene. V lost 2 bases and J 7 bases, leaving 9 bases between the germline ends. The CDR3 coding sequence is TGTGCCAGCAGTGACGGTACGGAGAATGAGCAGTTCTTC. Encoded protein: CASSDGTENEQFF.

This clonotype occurred a few times. This chain connects TRBV7-2 to TRBJ1-3, with D possibly TRBD1 on 6 matching bases. V shed 1 base and J shed 1 base, with 11 bases lying between them. The length of the CDR3 is 16 residues. Germline-derived CDR1 and CDR2 are SGHTA and FQGNSA. The CDR3 is CASSLVGGGSGNTIYF. The CDR3 bases are TGTGCCAGCAGCTTAGTGGGGGGCGGGTCTGGAAACACCATATATTTT.

This clonotype was counted at least ten times. The chain joins TRBV11-3 to TRBJ1-1; 8 nucleotides match TRBD1. The V and J ends lost 0 bases and 4 bases, in that order; junction bases with no gene match: 4. This CDR3 is built from 15 residues. CDR1 and CDR2 from the germline V gene are SGHNT and YENEEA. The CDR3 loop is CASSLDHTGGTEAFF. Written as DNA, the CDR3 is TGTGCCAGCAGCTTAGATCATACAGGGGGCACTGAAGCTTTCTTT.

At least ten counts were recorded for this clonotype. The chain recombines TRBV2 with TRBJ1-4, with D uncertain. This CDR3 has 15 residues. Germline V gene data show CDR1 as SNHLY and CDR2 as FYNNEI. Trimming pared 2 bases from V and 8 bases from J, leaving 15 bases between. CDR3 sequence reads: CASSEPRKRVEKLFF. In DNA, the CDR3 is TGTGCCAGCAGTGAACCGAGGAAGAGGGTCGAAAAACTGTTTTTT. The full variable domain, rest sourced from reference TRBV2 and TRBJ1-4, is EPEVTQTPSHQVTQMGQEVILRCVPISNHLYFYWYRQILGQKVEFLVSFYNNEISEKSEIFDDQFSVERPDGSNFTLKIRSTKLEDSAMYFCASSEPRKRVEKLFFGSGTQLSVL.

This chain uses TRBV14 with TRBJ2-7; D might be TRBD2 (6 bases). Trimming took off 4 bases at V and 0 bases at J, with 16 bases between the two ends. Germline V CDR1 and CDR2: SGHDN, FVKESK. This CDR3 is 16 amino acids long. CDR3 DNA: TGTGCCAGCAGCCCCGGGAGCCGAGACCCCTCCTACGAGCAGTACTTC. The encoded protein is CASSPGSRDPSYEQYF.

This clonotype was recorded a few times. The J gene is TRBJ2-2, the V gene TRBV6-1, with 8 bases identical to TRBD1. Trimming took 6 bases from V and 1 from J; bases not matched to a gene: 4. The CDR3 length is 15 residues. Looked up from germline, CDR1 is MNHNS and CDR2 is SASEGT. The CDR3 loop reads CASRPGTGNTGELFF. CDR3 in DNA: TGTGCCAGCAGACCCGGGACAGGGAACACCGGGGAGCTGTTTTTT.

This clonotype was counted many times. This chain links TRBV7-2 with TRBJ2-1; D not resolved. Germline loops: CDR1 SGHTA, CDR2 FQGNSA. The CDR3 runs to 13 residues. Trimming took off 3 bases at V and 6 bases at J, with 9 bases between the two ends. The DNA of the CDR3 is TGTGCCAGCAGCTTCGGGTGGGGCAATGAGCAGTTCTTC. Translated: CASSFGWGNEQFF.

This clonotype was detected ten times or more. CDR3 sequence reads: CASSEVVGTATYEQYF. CDR3 in DNA: TGTGCCAGCAGTGAAGTCGTCGGGACAGCAACCTACGAGCAGTACTTC. The gene calls are TRBV2 and TRBJ2-7; 7 bases are a match to TRBD1. J gave up 2 bases and V 1 base, and 8 bases lay outside the gene matches. CDR3 length equals 16 residues. Germline loops: CDR1 SNHLY, CDR2 FYNNEI.

This clonotype was seen at least ten times. The rearrangement links TRBV7-9 to TRBJ2-3; a weak D match, TRBD1 (5 bases). The CDR3 totals 14 residues. The germline V gene encodes CDR1 SEHNR and CDR2 FQNEAQ (reference sequence). Trimming took 3 bases from V and 2 from J, leaving 9 bases between them. The CDR3 reads CASSFARVTDTQYF. CDR3 coding DNA: TGTGCCAGCAGCTTTGCCAGGGTCACAGATACGCAGTATTTT.

There are many counts of this clonotype. J is TRBJ2-1 and V is TRBV5-1; 8 bases line up with TRBD1. The CDR3 is 13 amino acids. The V gene end was trimmed by 7 bases and the J gene end by 3 bases; junction bases not matched to a gene: 3. Germline V gene data show CDR1 as SGHRS and CDR2 as YFSETQ. Here the CDR3 DNA reads TGCGCCAGCTTTGGACAGGGCTACAATGAGCAGTTCTTC. Its translation is CASFGQGYNEQFF.

The chain uses TRBV13 and TRBJ2-7; 13 positions agree with TRBD2. V shed 5 bases, J shed 1 base, and the junction held 8 bases outside the gene matches. The germline CDR1 and CDR2 sequences are PRHDT and FYEKMQ (reference sequence). This CDR3 has 17 amino acids. CDR3 amino acids: CASSPLAGGPISYEQYF. Written as DNA, the CDR3 is TGTGCCAGCAGCCCACTAGCGGGAGGGCCAATTTCCTACGAGCAGTACTTC.

V and J are TRBV27 and TRBJ1-2; 8 nucleotides match TRBD1. CDR3 length: 15 amino acids. The germline V gene has CDR1 MNHEY and CDR2 SMNVEV (reference sequence). Unmatched junction bases numbered 5, after V lost 0 bases and J lost 5 bases. The CDR3 nucleotides are TGTGCCAGCAGTTTATCTCCTCACAGGGGGTATGGCTACACCTTC. Its translation: CASSLSPHRGYGYTF.

Ten or more counts support this clonotype. The V gene is TRBV11-2, the J gene TRBJ2-7, with 7 bases identical to TRBD2. This CDR3 is built from 16 residues. The germline V gene encodes CDR1 SGHAT and CDR2 FQNNGV. V dropped 5 bases and J dropped 3; count of bases not matched to a gene: 13. Here the CDR3 DNA reads TGTGCCAGCAGCCCCGGGAGGCGGGAGACCCTCTACGAGCAGTACTTC. Encoded protein: CASSPGRRETLYEQYF.

The chain has TRBV10-3 and TRBJ1-6; D is ambiguous. Trimming left V 2 bases short and J 4 bases short, with 12 bases between. This CDR3 spans 16 amino acids. Germline CDR1 ENHRY, CDR2 SYGVKD. CDR3 region: CAISEARPDYNSPLHF. The CDR3 nucleotides are TGTGCCATCAGTGAGGCGCGTCCCGATTATAATTCACCCCTCCACTTT.

As for this clonotype: At one of its ends the junction is not consistent with the germline gene, which may arise from a read error. This chain connects TRBV11-2 to TRBJ2-7, with D perhaps matching TRBD2 (5 bases). The CDR3 is 16 amino acids. The germline V gene encodes CDR1 SGHAT and CDR2 FQNNGV. Here the CDR3 reads CASSQDIAGISYEQYF. The CDR3 nucleotides read TGCGCCAGCAGCCAAGACATCGCGGGTATTTCCTACGAGCAGTACTTC.

This clonotype was seen more than once but under ten times. The junction does not match germline at one end; this may be a read error. The V gene is TRBV18, the J gene TRBJ1-2; no definite D call. This CDR3 is built from 13 residues. CDR1 and CDR2 (germline): KGHSH, LQKENI. CDR3 in amino acids: CASSDDMNYGYTF. In DNA, the CDR3 is TGCGCCAGCTCCGATGACATGAACTATGGCTACACCTTC.

In this sample, this clonotype turned up many times. The rearrangement uses TRBV20-1 and TRBJ2-1; TRBD2 aligns across 7 bases. The CDR3 spans 12 residues. CDR1 is DFQATT and CDR2 is SNEGSKA in the germline V gene (reference sequence). V lost 0 bases, J lost 11 bases, and 4 bases stayed unmatched. CDR3 loop: CSARDLGTKQFF. The CDR3 coding sequence is TGCAGTGCTAGAGATTTAGGGACTAAGCAGTTCTTC.

This clonotype was seen repeatedly, ten times or more. This sequence joins TRBV28 and TRBJ2-3, with 10 bases fitting TRBD2. Unmatched junction bases numbered 7, after V lost 8 bases and J lost 2 bases. Germline values: CDR1 MDHEN, CDR2 SYDVKM. The CDR3 sequence is 15 residues long. The DNA for the CDR3 is TGTGCCAGCCATTATACTAGCGGGATCACAGATACGCAGTATTTT. Translating it yields CASHYTSGITDTQYF.